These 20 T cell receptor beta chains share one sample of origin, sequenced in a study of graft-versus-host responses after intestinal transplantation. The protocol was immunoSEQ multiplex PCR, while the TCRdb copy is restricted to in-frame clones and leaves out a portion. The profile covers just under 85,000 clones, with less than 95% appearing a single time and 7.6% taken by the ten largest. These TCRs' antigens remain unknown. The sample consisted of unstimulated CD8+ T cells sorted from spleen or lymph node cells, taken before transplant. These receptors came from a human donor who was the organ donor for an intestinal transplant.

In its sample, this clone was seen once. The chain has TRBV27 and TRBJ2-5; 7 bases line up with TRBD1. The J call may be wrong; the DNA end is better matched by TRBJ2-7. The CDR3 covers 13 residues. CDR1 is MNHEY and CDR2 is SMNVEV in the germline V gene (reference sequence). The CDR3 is CASSRDSLYEQYF. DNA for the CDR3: TGTGCCAGCAGTAGGGACAGCCTCTACGAGCAGTACTTC.

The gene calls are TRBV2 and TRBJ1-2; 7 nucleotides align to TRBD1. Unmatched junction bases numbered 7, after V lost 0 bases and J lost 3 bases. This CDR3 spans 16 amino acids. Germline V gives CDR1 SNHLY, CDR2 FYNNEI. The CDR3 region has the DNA TGTGCCAGCAGTGAAGCGGGGACAGTGAAGGACTATGGCTACACCTTC. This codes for CASSEAGTVKDYGYTF.

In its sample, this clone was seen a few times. CDR3 DNA sequence: TGTGCCAGCAGTGGTAGTTACACCGGGGAGCTGTTTTTT. Its protein product is CASSGSYTGELFF. The chain combines TRBV6-1 with TRBJ2-2; D gene unclear. The V end was cut by 4 bases, the J end by 3 bases, with 6 bases between. CDR1 MNHNS and CDR2 SASEGT come from the germline V gene. CDR3 length: 13 residues.

This CDR3 is CASSLLGSLASYNEQFF. The CDR3 nucleotides read TGTGCCAGCAGCTTATTAGGTTCGCTAGCGTCCTACAATGAGCAGTTCTTC. V gene TRBV7-9 combines with J gene TRBJ2-1, with TRBD2 as a possible D gene (6 bases). CDR1 and CDR2 from the germline V gene are SEHNR and FQNEAQ (reference sequence). The CDR3 spans 17 residues. V was shortened by 2 bases and J by 1 base, with 15 bases between the two germline ends.

CDR3 protein: CASSFSGEITDTQYF. The CDR3 DNA reads as TGTGCCAGCAGCTTTAGCGGGGAGATCACAGATACGCAGTATTTT. The chain joins TRBV7-6 to TRBJ2-3; 8 bases are a match to TRBD2. Germline trimming cut 3 bases from V and 2 bases from J; bases unmatched to any gene: 4. This CDR3 has 15 amino acids. Germline V gene sequence: CDR1 SGHVS, CDR2 FNYEAQ.

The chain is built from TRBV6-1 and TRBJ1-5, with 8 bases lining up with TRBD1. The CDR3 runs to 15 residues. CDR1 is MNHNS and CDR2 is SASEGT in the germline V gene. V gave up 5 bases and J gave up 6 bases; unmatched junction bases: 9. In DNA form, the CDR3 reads TGTGCCAGCAGTCCGACAGGGGCGGTCAGTCAGCCCCAGCATTTT. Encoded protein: CASSPTGAVSQPQHF.

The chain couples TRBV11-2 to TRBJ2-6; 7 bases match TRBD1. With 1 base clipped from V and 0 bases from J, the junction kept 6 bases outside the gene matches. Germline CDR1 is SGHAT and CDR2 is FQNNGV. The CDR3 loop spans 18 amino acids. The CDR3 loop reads CASSLGADRPSGANVLTF. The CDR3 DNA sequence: TGTGCCAGCAGCTTAGGGGCGGACAGGCCCTCTGGGGCCAACGTCCTGACTTTC.

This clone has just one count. The CDR3 DNA reads as TGTGCCAGCAGCTTAGTGGTCTTGGGTACCAATGAGCAGTTCTTC. The encoded protein is CASSLVVLGTNEQFF. This chain links TRBV7-9 with TRBJ2-1; D remains ambiguous. With 1 base removed from V and 6 bases from J, the gap between germline ends came to 13 bases. This CDR3 has 15 amino acids. The germline CDR1 and CDR2 sequences are SEHNR and FQNEAQ (reference sequence).

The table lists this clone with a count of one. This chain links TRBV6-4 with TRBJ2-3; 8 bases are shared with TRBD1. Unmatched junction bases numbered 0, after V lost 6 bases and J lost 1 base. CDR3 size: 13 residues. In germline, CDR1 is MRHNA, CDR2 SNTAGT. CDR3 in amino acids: CASRDRGTDTQYF. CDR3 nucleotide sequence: TGTGCCAGCAGGGACAGGGGCACAGATACGCAGTATTTT.

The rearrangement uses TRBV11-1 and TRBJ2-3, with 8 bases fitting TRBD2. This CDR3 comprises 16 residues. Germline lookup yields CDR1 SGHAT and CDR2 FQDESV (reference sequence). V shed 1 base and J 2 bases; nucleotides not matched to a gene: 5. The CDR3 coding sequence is TGTGCCAGCAGCTTAGGGCCAGCGGGAGTCACAGATACGCAGTATTTT. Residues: CASSLGPAGVTDTQYF.

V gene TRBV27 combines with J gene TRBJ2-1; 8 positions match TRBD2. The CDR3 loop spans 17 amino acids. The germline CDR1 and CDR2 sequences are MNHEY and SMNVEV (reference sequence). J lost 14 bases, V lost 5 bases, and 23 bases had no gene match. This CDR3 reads CASSPVGARGAGGTKFF. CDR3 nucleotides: TGTGCCAGCAGTCCCGTCGGGGCGCGGGGGGCTGGAGGGACTAAGTTCTTC.

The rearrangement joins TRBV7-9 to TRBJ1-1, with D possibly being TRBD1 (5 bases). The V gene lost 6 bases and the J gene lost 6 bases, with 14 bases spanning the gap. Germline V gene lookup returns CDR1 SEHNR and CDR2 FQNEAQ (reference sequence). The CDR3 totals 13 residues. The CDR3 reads CASSTPLGAEAFF. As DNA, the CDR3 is TGTGCCAGCAGTACGCCCCTGGGGGCTGAAGCTTTCTTT.

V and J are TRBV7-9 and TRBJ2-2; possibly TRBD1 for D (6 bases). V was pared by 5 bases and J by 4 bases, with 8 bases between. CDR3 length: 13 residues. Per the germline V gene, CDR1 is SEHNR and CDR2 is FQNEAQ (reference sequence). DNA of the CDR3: TGTGCCAGCAGCCCGACAGGCACCGGGGAGCTGTTTTTT. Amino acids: CASSPTGTGELFF.

The CDR3 DNA is TGTGCCAGTTCTAACTTCCCCGGGACAGGGTTCTTTGGCTACACCTTC. Its translation is CASSNFPGTGFFGYTF. The chain combines TRBV19 with TRBJ1-2; TRBD1 matches at 9 bases. The germline CDR1 and CDR2 sequences are LNHDA and SQIVND (reference sequence). The ends lost 8 bases at V and 7 bases at J; junction bases unmatched: 17. This CDR3 is built from 16 residues. Variable domain in full (rest from reference TRBV19 and TRBJ1-2): DGGITQSPKYLFRKEGQNVTLSCEQNLNHDAMYWYRQDPGQGLRLIYYSQIVNDFQKGDIAEGYSVSREKKESFPLTVTSAQKNPTAFYLCASSNFPGTGFFGYTFGSGTRLTVV.

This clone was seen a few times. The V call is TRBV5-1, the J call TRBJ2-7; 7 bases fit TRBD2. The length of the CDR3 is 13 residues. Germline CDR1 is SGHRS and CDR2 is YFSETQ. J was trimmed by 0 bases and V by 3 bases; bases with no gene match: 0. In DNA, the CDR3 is TGCGCCAGCAGCTGGACTAGCTCCTACGAGCAGTACTTC. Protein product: CASSWTSSYEQYF.

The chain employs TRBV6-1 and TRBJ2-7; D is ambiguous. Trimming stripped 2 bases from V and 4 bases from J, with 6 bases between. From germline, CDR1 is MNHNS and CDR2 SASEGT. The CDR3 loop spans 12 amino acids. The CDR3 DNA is TGTGCCAGCAGTGAATACGGGTACGAGCAGTACTTC. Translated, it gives CASSEYGYEQYF.

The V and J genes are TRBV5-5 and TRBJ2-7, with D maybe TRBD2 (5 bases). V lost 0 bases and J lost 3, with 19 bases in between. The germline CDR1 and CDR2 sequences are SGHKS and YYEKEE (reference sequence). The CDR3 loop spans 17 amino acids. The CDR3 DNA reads TGTGCCAGCAGCTTGGTAGGGAGACGGGGATTCCTCTACGAGCAGTACTTC. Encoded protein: CASSLVGRRGFLYEQYF. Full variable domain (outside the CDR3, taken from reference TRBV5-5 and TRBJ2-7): DAGVTQSPTHLIKTRGQQVTLRCSPISGHKSVSWYQQVLGQGPQFIFQYYEKEERGRGNFPDRFSARQFPNYSSELNVNALLLGDSALYLCASSLVGRRGFLYEQYFGPGTRLTVT.

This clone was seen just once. CDR3 DNA sequence: TGTGCCAGCAGTTCATCGGGGGTCCCCTCAACTAATGAAAAACTGTTTTTT. It is translated as CASSSSGVPSTNEKLFF. The J gene is TRBJ1-4, the V gene TRBV27; D may be TRBD1 (5 bases). This CDR3 spans 17 amino acids. V shed 4 bases and J shed 0 bases, with 15 bases lying between them. Germline loops: CDR1 MNHEY, CDR2 SMNVEV (reference sequence).

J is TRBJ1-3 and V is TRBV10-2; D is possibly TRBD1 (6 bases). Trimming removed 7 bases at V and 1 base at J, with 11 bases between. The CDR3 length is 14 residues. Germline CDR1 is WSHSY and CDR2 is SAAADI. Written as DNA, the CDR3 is TGCGCCAGCACCCGAAGGGGGTCTGGAAACACCATATATTTT. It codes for CASTRRGSGNTIYF.

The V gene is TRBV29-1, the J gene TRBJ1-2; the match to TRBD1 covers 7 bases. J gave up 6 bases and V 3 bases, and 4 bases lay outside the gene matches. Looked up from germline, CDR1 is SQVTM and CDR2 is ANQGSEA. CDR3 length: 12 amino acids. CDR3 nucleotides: TGCAGCGTTGATAGACAGGGAAATGGCTACACCTTC. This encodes CSVDRQGNGYTF.